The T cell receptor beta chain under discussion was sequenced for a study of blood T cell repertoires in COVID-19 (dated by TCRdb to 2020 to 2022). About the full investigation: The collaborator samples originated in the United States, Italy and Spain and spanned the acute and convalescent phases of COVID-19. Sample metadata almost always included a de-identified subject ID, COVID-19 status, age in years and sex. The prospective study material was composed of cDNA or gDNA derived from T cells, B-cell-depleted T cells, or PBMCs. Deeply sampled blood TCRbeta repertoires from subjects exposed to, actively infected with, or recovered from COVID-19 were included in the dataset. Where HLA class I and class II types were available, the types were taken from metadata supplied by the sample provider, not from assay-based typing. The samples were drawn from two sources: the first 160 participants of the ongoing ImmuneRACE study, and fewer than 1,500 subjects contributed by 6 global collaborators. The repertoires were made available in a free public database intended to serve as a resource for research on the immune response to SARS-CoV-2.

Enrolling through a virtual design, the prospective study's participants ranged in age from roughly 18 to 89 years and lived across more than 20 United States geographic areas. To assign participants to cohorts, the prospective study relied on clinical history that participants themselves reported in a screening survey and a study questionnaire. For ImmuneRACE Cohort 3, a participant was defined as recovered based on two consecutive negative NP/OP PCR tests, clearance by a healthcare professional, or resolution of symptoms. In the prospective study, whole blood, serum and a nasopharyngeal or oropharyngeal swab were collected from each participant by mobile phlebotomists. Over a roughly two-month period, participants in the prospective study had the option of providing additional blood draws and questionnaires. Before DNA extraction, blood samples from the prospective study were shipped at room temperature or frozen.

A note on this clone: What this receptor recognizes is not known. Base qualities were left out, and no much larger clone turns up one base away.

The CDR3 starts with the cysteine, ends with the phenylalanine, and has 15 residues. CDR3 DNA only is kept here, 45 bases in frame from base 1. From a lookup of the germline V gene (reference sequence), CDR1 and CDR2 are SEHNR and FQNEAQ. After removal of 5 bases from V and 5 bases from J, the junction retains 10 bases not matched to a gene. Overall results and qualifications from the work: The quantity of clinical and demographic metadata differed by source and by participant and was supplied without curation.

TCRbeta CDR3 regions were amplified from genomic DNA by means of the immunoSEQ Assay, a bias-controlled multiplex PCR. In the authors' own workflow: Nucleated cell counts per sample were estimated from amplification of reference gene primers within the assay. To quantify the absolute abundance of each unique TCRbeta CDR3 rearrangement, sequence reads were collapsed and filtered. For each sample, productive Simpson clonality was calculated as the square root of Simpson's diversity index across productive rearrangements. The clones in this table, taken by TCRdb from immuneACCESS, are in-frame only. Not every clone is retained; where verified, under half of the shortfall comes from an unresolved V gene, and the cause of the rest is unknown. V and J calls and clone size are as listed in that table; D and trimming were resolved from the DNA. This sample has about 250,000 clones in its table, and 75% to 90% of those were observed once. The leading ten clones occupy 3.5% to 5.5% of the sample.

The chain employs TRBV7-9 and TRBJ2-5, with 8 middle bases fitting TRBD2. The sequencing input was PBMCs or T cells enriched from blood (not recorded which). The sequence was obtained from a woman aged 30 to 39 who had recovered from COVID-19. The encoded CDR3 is CASSPPGTRRETQYF. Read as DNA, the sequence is TGTGCCAGCAGCCCCCCCGGGACTAGGAGGGAGACCCAGTACTTC.